This T cell receptor (beta chain) was sequenced for a study of radiotherapy plus CTLA-4 blockade in lung cancer. Across the whole study: Among patients, around 19% showed objective responses, and approximately 31% had disease control.

The protocol was immunoSEQ multiplex PCR, while the TCRdb copy is restricted to in-frame clones and leaves out a portion. The profile shows about 39,000 clones, nearly 80% of them singletons. This clone was recorded once. Its cognate antigen is unknown. Study-level points and caveats: TCR clones originating in tumors grew in number in blood after radiotherapy plus ipilimumab.

The V gene's germline CDR1 is MNHEY and CDR2 SMNVEV (reference sequence). The CDR3 is 12 amino acids. The V and J ends lost 6 bases and 1 base respectively, with 6 bases between them. This sequence originates from a human donor with non-small cell lung cancer that progressed on radiotherapy plus ipilimumab. The source was peripheral blood, collected from a patient treated with radiotherapy plus ipilimumab. This chain uses TRBV27 with TRBJ1-1; no definite D call. The CDR3 reads CASRFRNTEAFF. The CDR3, as DNA: TGTGCCAGCAGGTTTAGGAACACTGAAGCTTTCTTT.